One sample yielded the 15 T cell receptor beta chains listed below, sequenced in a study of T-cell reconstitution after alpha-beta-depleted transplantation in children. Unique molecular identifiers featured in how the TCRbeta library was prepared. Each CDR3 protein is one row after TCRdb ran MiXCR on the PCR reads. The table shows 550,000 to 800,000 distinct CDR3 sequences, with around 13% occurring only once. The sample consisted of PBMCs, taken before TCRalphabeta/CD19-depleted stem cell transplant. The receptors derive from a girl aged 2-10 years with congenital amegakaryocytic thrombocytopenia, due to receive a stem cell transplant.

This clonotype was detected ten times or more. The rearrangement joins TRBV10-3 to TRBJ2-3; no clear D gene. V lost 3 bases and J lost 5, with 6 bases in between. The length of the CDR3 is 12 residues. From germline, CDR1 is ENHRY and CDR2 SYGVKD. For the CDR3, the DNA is TGTGCCATCAGTGACGGCGGAGATACGCAGTATTTT. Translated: CAISDGGDTQYF.

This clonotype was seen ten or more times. The CDR3 DNA reads as TGCGCCAGCAGCCCCCCAGGGCAGGGAGATACGCAGTATTTT. Encoded protein: CASSPPGQGDTQYF. V gene TRBV5-1 combines with J gene TRBJ2-3; D might be TRBD1 (5 bases). Between the trimmed V and J ends, which lost 4 bases and 5 bases, there was a span of 14 bases. This CDR3 region has 14 residues. The V gene's germline CDR1 is SGHRS and CDR2 YFSETQ.

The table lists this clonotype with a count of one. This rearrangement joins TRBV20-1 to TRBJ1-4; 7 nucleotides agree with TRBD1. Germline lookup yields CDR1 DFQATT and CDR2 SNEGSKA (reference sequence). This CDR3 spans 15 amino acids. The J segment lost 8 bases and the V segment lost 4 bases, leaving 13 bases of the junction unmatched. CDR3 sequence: CSANRDSGVREKLFF. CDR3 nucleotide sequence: TGCAGTGCTAACCGGGACAGCGGCGTACGAGAAAAACTGTTTTTT.

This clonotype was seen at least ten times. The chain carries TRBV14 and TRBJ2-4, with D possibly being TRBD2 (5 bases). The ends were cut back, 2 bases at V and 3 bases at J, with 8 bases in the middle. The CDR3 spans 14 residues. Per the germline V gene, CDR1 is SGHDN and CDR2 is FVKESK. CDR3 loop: CASSQQRSKNIQYF. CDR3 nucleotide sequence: TGTGCCAGCAGCCAACAGCGGAGCAAAAACATTCAGTACTTC. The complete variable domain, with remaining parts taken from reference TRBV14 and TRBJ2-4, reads EAGVTQFPSHSVIEKGQTVTLRCDPISGHDNLYWYRRVMGKEIKFLLHFVKESKQDESGMPNNRFLAERTGGTYSTLKVQPAELEDSGVYFCASSQQRSKNIQYFGAGTRLSVL.

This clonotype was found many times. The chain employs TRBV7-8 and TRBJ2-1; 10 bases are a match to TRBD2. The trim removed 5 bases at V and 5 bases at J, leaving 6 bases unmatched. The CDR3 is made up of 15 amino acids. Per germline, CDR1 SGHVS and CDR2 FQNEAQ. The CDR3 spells CASSPRTSGDNEQFF. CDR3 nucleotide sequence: TGTGCCAGCAGCCCCCGGACTAGCGGAGACAATGAGCAGTTCTTC.

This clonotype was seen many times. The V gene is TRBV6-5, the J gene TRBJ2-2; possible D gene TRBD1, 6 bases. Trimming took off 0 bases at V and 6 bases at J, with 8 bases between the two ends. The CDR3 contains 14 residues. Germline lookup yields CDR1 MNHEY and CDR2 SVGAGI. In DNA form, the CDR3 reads TGTGCCAGCAGTTACTCAGGGGGATCCGGGGAGCTGTTTTTT. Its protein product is CASSYSGGSGELFF.

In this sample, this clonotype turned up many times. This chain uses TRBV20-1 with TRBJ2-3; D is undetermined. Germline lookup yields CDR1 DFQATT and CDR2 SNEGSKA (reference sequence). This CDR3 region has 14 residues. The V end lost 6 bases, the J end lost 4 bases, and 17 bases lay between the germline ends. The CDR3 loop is CSAESSVQADTQYF. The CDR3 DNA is TGCAGTGCAGAGAGTTCGGTTCAGGCAGATACGCAGTATTTT.

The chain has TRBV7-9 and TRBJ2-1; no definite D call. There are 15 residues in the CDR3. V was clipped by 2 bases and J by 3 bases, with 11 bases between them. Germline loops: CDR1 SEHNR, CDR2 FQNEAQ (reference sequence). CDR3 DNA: TGTGCCAGCAGCTTAACGGCCGCGGTCTACAATGAGCAGTTCTTC. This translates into CASSLTAAVYNEQFF.

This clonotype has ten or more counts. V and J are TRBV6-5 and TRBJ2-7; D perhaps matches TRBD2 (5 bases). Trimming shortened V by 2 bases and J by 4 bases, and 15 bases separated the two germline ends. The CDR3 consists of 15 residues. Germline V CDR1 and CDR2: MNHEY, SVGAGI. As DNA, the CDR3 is TGTGCCAGCAGTTACCTCGGGGATTTTAGGTACGAGCAGTACTTC. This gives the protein CASSYLGDFRYEQYF.

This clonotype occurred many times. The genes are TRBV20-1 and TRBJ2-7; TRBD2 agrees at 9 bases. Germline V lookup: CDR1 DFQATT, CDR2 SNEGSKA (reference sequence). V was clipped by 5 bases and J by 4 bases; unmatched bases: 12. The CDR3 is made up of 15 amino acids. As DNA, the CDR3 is TGCAGTGCTTTACCGGGACTAGCTTCAGAATACGAGCAGTACTTC. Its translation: CSALPGLASEYEQYF.

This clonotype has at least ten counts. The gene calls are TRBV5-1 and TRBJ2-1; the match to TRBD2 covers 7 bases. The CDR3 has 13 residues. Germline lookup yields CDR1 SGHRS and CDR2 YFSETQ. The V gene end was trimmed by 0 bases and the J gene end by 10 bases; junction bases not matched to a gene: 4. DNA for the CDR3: TGCGCCAGCAGCTTGGGGACTAGAACCGAGCAGTTCTTC. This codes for CASSLGTRTEQFF.

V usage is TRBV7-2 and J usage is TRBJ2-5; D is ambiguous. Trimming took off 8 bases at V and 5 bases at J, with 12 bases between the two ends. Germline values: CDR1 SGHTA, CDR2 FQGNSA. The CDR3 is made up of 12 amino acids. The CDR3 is CASGELMETQYF. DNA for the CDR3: TGTGCCAGCGGGGAACTCATGGAGACCCAGTACTTC.

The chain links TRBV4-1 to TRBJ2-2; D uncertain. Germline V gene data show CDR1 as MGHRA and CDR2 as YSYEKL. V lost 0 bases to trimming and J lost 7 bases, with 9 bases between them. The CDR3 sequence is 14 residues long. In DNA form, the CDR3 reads TGCGCCAGCAGCCAAGAGGGGTTGGGCGGGGAGCTGTTTTTT. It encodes CASSQEGLGGELFF.

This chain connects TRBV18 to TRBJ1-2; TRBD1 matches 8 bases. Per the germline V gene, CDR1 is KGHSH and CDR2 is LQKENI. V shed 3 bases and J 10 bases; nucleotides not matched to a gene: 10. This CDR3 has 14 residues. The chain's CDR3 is CASSPEDRDGTYTF. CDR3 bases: TGTGCCAGCTCACCCGAGGACAGGGATGGAACCTACACCTTC.

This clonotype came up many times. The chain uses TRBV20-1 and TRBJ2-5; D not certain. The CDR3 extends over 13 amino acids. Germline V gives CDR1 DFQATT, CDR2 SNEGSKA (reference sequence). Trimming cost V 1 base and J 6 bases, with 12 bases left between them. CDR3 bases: TGCAGTGCTAGAGGGGAATACGAGCAGACCCAGTACTTC. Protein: CSARGEYEQTQYF.